The 16 T cell receptor beta chains below all came from one sample that was sequenced in a study of siplizumab effects on memory and regulatory T cells. The repertoire was sequenced with immunoSEQ multiplex PCR; TCRdb's copy has only in-frame clones and lacks some. The table includes 100,000 to 120,000 clones, 90% to 95% detected once. Sequencing used CD4+ T cells sorted from blood. The origin of the receptors is a human donor in good health.

V gene TRBV5-1 combines with J gene TRBJ1-1; perhaps TRBD1 as D (6 bases). The CDR3 runs to 16 residues. The germline CDR1 and CDR2 sequences are SGHRS and YFSETQ. Trimming stripped 0 bases from V and 3 bases from J, with 15 bases between. CDR3 sequence (DNA): TGCGCCAGCAGCTTGGCCATGGGGGCCCGGGACACTGAAGCTTTCTTT. Protein: CASSLAMGARDTEAFF.

This chain uses TRBV27 with TRBJ1-2; 7 bases line up with TRBD1. The ends lost 2 bases at V and 1 base at J; junction bases unmatched: 7. The CDR3 has 16 residues. From germline, CDR1 is MNHEY and CDR2 SMNVEV (reference sequence). The CDR3 spells CASSLARGSLNYGYTF. The CDR3 DNA sequence: TGTGCCAGCAGTTTAGCCAGGGGGTCCCTTAACTATGGCTACACCTTC.

J is TRBJ1-2 and V is TRBV6-6; D not resolved. In germline, CDR1 is MNHNY, CDR2 SVGAGI (reference sequence). Trimming removed 7 bases from V and 2 bases from J, with 20 bases in between. This CDR3 region has 16 residues. CDR3 in DNA: TGTGCCAGCACCGAAATCCGAGAGTTACGCAACTATGGCTACACCTTC. Its protein product is CASTEIRELRNYGYTF.

This chain connects TRBV23-1 to TRBJ1-2, with unresolved D. TRBV23-1 is an open reading frame, and its role is uncertain. The CDR3 consists of 16 residues. The V gene lost 0 bases and the J gene lost 4 bases, with 15 bases spanning the gap. The DNA for the CDR3 is TGCGCCAGCAGTCAATCGGGCAGCCCGAGGAGCTATGGCTACACCTTC. It codes for CASSQSGSPRSYGYTF.

The rearrangement joins TRBV7-9 to TRBJ2-3; D not resolved. Germline-derived CDR1 and CDR2 are SEHNR and FQNEAQ (reference sequence). V gave up 1 base and J gave up 0 bases, with 8 bases separating them. The length of the CDR3 is 15 residues. DNA for the CDR3: TGTGCCAGCAGCTTAGTCAGGCCCAGCACAGATACGCAGTATTTT. It specifies CASSLVRPSTDTQYF.

The chain links TRBV6-5 to TRBJ2-1, with D hard to call. This CDR3 has 14 residues. Per germline, CDR1 MNHEY and CDR2 SVGAGI. V was clipped by 8 bases and J by 0 bases, with 11 bases between them. The CDR3 loop reads CASRRRSSYNEQFF. DNA of the CDR3: TGTGCCAGCCGCCGACGGAGCTCCTACAATGAGCAGTTCTTC.

This chain links TRBV10-3 with TRBJ2-7; TRBD2 agrees at 7 bases. The length of the CDR3 is 16 residues. Losses at the gene ends were 0 bases for V and 5 bases for J; bases not matched to a gene: 10. Germline V lookup: CDR1 ENHRY, CDR2 SYGVKD. The CDR3 nucleotides read TGTGCCATCAGTGAGTCGATGGGAGGGGCCGGCGACGAGCAGTACTTC. This translates into CAISESMGGAGDEQYF.

The rearrangement uses TRBV5-1 and TRBJ1-4; the match to TRBD1 covers 7 bases. Unmatched junction bases numbered 3, after V lost 0 bases and J lost 4 bases. CDR3 length equals 15 residues. The V gene's germline CDR1 is SGHRS and CDR2 YFSETQ. CDR3 sequence (DNA): TGCGCCAGCAGCTTGGTGGGACAGAGTAATGAAAAACTGTTTTTT. This translates into CASSLVGQSNEKLFF.

This chain links TRBV7-9 with TRBJ2-7, with TRBD2 as a possible D gene (7 bases). CDR1 and CDR2 (germline): SEHNR, FQNEAQ (reference sequence). The CDR3 contains 14 residues. Trimming shortened V by 5 bases and J by 4 bases, and 15 bases separated the two germline ends. The CDR3 DNA is TGTGCCAGCAGCCGGTCGGGGGGCGTTTACGAGCAGTACTTC. Translated: CASSRSGGVYEQYF.

The rearrangement joins TRBV6-1 to TRBJ2-1; maybe TRBD2 (7 bases). Trimming removed 6 bases from V and 15 bases from J, with 21 bases in between. The length of the CDR3 is 13 residues. CDR1 and CDR2 from the germline V gene are MNHNS and SASEGT. The CDR3 coding sequence is TGTGCCAGCAGCCCGTCCTGGACGGGGGGCTCGTTCTTC. Its protein product is CASSPSWTGGSFF.

The chain links TRBV5-6 to TRBJ1-2, with D hard to call. Trimming took 5 bases from V and 6 from J, leaving 14 bases between them. Germline assignment: CDR1 SGHDT and CDR2 YYEEEE. The length of the CDR3 is 13 residues. CDR3 amino acids: CASRATGWDGYTF. In nucleotides, the CDR3 is TGTGCCAGCAGAGCAACGGGTTGGGATGGCTACACCTTC.

V gene TRBV19 combines with J gene TRBJ1-1, with TRBD1 identical over 8 bases. The length of the CDR3 is 15 residues. V trimming: 3 bases; J trimming: 4 bases; junction bases outside the gene matches: 7. Germline V gene data show CDR1 as LNHDA and CDR2 as SQIVND (reference sequence). The CDR3 coding sequence is TGTGCCAGTAGTATTTCGCGAGACAGGGGCACTGAAGCTTTCTTT. This gives the protein CASSISRDRGTEAFF. The full variable domain, in which reference TRBV19 and TRBJ1-1 provide the parts outside the CDR3, is DGGITQSPKYLFRKEGQNVTLSCEQNLNHDAMYWYRQDPGQGLRLIYYSQIVNDFQKGDIAEGYSVSREKKESFPLTVTSAQKNPTAFYLCASSISRDRGTEAFFGQGTRLTVV.

This clone was recorded once. One junction end disagrees with the germline gene, perhaps due to a read error. V usage is TRBV28 and J usage is TRBJ2-5; 8 bases map to TRBD1. The CDR3 loop spans 14 amino acids. The V gene's germline CDR1 is MDHEN and CDR2 SYDVKM. This CDR3 reads CASTSLGQGAGPDF. In DNA, the CDR3 is TGTGCCAGCACCTCCCTCGGGCAGGGGGCCGGACCGGACTTC.

This chain joins TRBV11-2 and TRBJ1-2; 7 bases fit TRBD1. CDR1 SGHAT and CDR2 FQNNGV come from the germline V gene. The CDR3 has 13 amino acids. J gave up 8 bases and V 0 bases, and 3 bases lay outside the gene matches. The CDR3 coding sequence is TGTGCCAGCAGCTTAGAAAGGGGGCGCGGCTACACCTTC. Translating gives CASSLERGRGYTF.

The chain links TRBV7-2 to TRBJ1-1; D possibly corresponds to TRBD1 (5 bases). The V and J ends lost 1 base and 4 bases respectively, with 13 bases between them. The CDR3 is 15 residues long. Germline lookup yields CDR1 SGHTA and CDR2 FQGNSA. The CDR3 coding sequence is TGTGCCAGCAGCTTAGGCCAGGGAAGGAGCACTGAAGCTTTCTTT. This translates into CASSLGQGRSTEAFF.

This CDR3 reads CASSQDPRGANTEAFF. DNA for the CDR3: TGCGCCAGCAGCCAAGACCCGCGGGGCGCGAACACTGAAGCTTTCTTT. The chain employs TRBV4-3 and TRBJ1-1; D perhaps matches TRBD1 (5 bases). The germline V and J ends were trimmed by 0 bases and 1 base, with 12 bases remaining between them. This CDR3 is built from 16 residues. Germline V gene lookup returns CDR1 LGHNA and CDR2 YSLEER.